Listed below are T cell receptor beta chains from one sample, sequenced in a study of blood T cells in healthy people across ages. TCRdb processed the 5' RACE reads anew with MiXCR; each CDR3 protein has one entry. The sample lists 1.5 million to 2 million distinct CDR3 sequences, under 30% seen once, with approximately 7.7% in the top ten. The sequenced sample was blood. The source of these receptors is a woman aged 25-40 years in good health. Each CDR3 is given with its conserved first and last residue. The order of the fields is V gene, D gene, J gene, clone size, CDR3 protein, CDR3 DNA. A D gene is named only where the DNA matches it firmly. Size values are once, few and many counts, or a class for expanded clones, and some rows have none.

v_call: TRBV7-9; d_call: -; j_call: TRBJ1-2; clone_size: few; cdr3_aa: CASGRDGYTF; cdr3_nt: TGTGCCAGCGGGAGGGATGGCTACACCTTC
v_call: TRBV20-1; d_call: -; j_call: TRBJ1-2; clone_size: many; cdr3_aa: CSASGPVSGYGYTF; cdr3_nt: TGCAGTGCTTCAGGACCCGTATCAGGCTATGGCTACACCTTC
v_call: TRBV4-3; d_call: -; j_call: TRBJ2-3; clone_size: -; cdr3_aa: CASSLSTNGDTQYF; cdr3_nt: TGCGCCAGCAGCCTTAGCACAAATGGGGATACGCAGTATTTT
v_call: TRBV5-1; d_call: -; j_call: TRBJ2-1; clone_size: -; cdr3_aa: CASSLVAGTTYNEQFF; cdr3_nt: TGCGCCAGCAGCTTGGTGGCAGGGACGACCTACAATGAGCAGTTCTTC
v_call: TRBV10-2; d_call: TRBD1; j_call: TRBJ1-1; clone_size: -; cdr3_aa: CASTRTGGEAFF; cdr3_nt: TGCGCCAGCACCCGGACAGGGGGTGAAGCTTTCTTT
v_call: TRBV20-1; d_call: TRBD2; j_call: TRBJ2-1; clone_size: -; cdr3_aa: CSARKGLAGDNEQFF; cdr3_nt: TGCAGTGCCCGGAAGGGACTAGCGGGGGACAATGAGCAGTTCTTC
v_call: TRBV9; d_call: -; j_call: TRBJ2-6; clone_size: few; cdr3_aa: CASSPEDTGSGANVLTF; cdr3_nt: TGTGCCAGCAGCCCCGAGGACACGGGCTCTGGGGCCAACGTCCTGACTTTC
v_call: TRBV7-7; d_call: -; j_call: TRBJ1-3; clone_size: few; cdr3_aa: CASSLEGPFSGNTIYF; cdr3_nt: TGTGCCAGCAGCTTAGAGGGCCCATTCTCTGGAAACACCATATATTTT
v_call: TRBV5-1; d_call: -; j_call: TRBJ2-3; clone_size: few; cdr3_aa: CASSLDPPPASTDTQYF; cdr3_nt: TGCGCCAGCAGCTTGGACCCACCCCCGGCTAGCACAGATACGCAGTATTTT
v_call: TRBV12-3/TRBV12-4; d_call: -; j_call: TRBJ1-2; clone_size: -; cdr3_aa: CASTKTGAEGHGYTF; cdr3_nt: TGTGCCAGCACCAAGACCGGGGCAGAGGGCCATGGCTACACCTTC
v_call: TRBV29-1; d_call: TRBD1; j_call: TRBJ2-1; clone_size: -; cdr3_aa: CSAAERDRVYEQFF; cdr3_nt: TGCAGCGCTGCTGAACGAGACAGGGTCTACGAGCAGTTCTTC
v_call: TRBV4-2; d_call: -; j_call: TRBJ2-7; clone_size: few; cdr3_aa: CASSPGRGGSYEQYF; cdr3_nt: TGTGCCAGCAGCCCAGGGAGAGGGGGCTCCTACGAGCAGTACTTC
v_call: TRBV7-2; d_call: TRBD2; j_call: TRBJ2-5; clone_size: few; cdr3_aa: CASSLSSTSGMGKTQYF; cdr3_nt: TGTGCCAGCAGCTTAAGTTCCACTAGCGGGATGGGAAAGACCCAGTACTTC
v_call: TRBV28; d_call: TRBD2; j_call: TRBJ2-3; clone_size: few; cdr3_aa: CASSPLWWRGVIDTQYF; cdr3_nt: TGTGCCAGCAGTCCACTTTGGTGGCGGGGGGTGATAGATACGCAGTATTTT
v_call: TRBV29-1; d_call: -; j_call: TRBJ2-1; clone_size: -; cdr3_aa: CSVGLEFSQFF; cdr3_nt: TGCAGCGTAGGTCTTGAGTTCTCGCAGTTCTTC
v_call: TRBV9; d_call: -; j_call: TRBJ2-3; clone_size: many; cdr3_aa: CASSAPVSTDTQYF; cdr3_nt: TGTGCCAGCAGCGCACCGGTGAGCACAGATACGCAGTATTTT
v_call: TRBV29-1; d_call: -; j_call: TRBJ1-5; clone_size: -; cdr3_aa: CSVRIHPDQPQHF; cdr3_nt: TGCAGCGTTCGGATTCACCCCGATCAGCCCCAGCATTTT
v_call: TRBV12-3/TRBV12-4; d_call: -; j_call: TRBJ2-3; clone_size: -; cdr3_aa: CASNPWGGQDTQYF; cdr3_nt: TGTGCCAGCAATCCTTGGGGGGGCCAAGATACGCAGTATTTT
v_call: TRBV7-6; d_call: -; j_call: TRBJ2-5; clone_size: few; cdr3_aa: CASSPRLTQYF; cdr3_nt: TGTGCCAGCAGCCCGCGACTAACCCAGTACTTC
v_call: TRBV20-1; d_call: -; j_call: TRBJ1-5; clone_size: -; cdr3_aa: CSGLNTGRNQPQHF; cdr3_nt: TGCAGTGGCCTGAACACGGGGAGAAATCAGCCCCAGCATTTT
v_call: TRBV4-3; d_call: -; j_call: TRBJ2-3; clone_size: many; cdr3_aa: CASSQDKNTQYF; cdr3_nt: TGCGCCAGCAGCCAAGATAAAAATACGCAGTATTTT
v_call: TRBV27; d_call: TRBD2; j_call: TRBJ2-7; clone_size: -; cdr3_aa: CASSWGGGDEQYF; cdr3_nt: TGTGCCAGCAGTTGGGGCGGGGGGGACGAGCAGTACTTC
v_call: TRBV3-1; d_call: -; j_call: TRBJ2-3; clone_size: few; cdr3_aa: CASSPEQDTQYF; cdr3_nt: TGTGCCAGCAGCCCTGAACAAGATACGCAGTATTTT
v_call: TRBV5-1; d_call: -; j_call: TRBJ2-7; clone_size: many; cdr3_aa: CASSQQTESRQYF; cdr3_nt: TGCGCCAGCAGCCAGCAAACTGAATCACGGCAGTACTTC
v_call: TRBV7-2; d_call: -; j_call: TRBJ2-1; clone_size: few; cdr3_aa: CASSLGVYLEQFF; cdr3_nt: TGTGCCAGCAGCTTAGGCGTTTACCTAGAGCAGTTCTTC
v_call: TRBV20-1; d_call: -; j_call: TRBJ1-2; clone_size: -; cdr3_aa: CSARGGDRGYTF; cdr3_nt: TGCAGTGCTAGGGGAGGGGACCGCGGCTACACCTTC
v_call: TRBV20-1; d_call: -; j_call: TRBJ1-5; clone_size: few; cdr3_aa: CSARRGVFGTNQPQHF; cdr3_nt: TGCAGTGCTAGGAGGGGGGTTTTCGGAACAAATCAGCCCCAGCATTTT
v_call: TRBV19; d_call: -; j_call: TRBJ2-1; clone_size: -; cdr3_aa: CASSSRERYNEQFF; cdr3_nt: TGTGCCAGTAGTTCTCGGGAACGCTACAATGAGCAGTTCTTC
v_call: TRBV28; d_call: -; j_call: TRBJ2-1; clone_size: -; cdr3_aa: CASRLGDWRRNEQFF; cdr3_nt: TGTGCCAGCAGGCTCGGGGACTGGAGGCGCAATGAGCAGTTCTTC
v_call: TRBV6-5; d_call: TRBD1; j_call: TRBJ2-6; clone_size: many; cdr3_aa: CASRRTGYSGANVLTF; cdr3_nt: TGTGCCAGCAGACGGACAGGGTACTCTGGGGCCAACGTCCTGACTTTC
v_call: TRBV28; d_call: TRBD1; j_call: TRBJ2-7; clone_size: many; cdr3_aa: CASSPPRDRGREQYF; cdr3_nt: TGTGCCAGCAGTCCCCCCCGGGACAGGGGGCGCGAGCAGTACTTC
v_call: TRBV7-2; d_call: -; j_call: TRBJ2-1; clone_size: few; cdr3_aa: CASRRFREGEQFF; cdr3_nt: TGTGCCAGCCGCCGCTTTCGGGAAGGTGAGCAGTTCTTC
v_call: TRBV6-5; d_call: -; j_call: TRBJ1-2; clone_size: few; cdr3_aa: CASSYSIGESYGYTF; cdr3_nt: TGTGCCAGCAGTTACTCGATTGGGGAAAGCTATGGCTACACCTTC
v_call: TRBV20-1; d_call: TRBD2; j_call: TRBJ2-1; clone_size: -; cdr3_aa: CSASGVSGRANEQFF; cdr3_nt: TGCAGCGCTAGCGGTGTTAGCGGGAGGGCCAATGAGCAGTTCTTC
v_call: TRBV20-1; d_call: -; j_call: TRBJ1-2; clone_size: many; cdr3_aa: CSAREEYGYTF; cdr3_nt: TGCAGTGCTAGAGAGGAGTATGGCTACACCTTC
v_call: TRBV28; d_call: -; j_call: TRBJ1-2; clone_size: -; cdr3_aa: CASSLDLGADSHGYTF; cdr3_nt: TGTGCCAGCAGTTTAGACCTTGGGGCAGATTCACATGGCTACACCTTC
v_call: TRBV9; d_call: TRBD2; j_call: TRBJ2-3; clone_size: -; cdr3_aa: CAGSPRGSGGSTDTQYF; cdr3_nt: TGTGCCGGCAGCCCCCGTGGGAGCGGGGGAAGCACAGATACGCAGTATTTT
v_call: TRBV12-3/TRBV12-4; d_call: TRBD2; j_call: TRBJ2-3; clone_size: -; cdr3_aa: CASSLTSSDTQYF; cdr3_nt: TGTGCCAGCAGCTTGACTAGCTCAGATACGCAGTATTTT
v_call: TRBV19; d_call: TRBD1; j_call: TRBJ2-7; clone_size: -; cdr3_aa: CACSLTGGSYEQYF; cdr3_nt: TGTGCCTGCTCACTCACAGGGGGTTCCTACGAGCAGTACTTC
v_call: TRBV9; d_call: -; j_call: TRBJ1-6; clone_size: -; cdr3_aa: CASSVLGTLNSPLHF; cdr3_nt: TGTGCCAGCAGCGTCCTCGGGACACTCAATTCACCCCTCCACTTT
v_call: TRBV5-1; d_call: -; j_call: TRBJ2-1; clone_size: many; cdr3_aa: CASSPGGIASSYNEQFF; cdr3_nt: TGCGCCAGCAGCCCCGGTGGAATTGCAAGCTCCTACAATGAGCAGTTCTTC
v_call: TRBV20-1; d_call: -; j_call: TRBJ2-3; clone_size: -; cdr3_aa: CSEYSNGDSTDTQYF; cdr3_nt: TGCAGCGAGTACTCGAACGGGGACAGCACAGATACGCAGTATTTT
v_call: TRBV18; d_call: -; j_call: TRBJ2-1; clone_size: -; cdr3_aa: CASSPLRPEEQFF; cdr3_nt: TGTGCCAGCTCACCACTTCGGCCAGAGGAGCAGTTCTTC
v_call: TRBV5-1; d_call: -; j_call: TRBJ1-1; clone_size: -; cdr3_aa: CASSFQGRNTEAFF; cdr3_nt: TGCGCCAGCAGCTTTCAGGGGCGGAACACTGAAGCTTTCTTT
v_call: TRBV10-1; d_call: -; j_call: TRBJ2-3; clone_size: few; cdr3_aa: CASSNGDTDTQYF; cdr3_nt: TGCGCCAGCAGTAACGGGGATACAGATACGCAGTATTTT
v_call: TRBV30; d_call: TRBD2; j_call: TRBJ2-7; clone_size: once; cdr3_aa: CAWSQLATYEQYF; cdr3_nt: TGTGCCTGGAGTCAACTAGCGACTTACGAGCAGTACTTC
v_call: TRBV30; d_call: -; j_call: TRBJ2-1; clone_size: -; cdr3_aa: CAWSVLRNEQFF; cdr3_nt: TGTGCCTGGAGTGTACTACGAAATGAGCAGTTCTTC
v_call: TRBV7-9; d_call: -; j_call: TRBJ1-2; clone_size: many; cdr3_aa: CASSNGLVSDGYTF; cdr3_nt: TGTGCCAGCAGCAACGGCCTCGTGAGTGATGGCTACACCTTC
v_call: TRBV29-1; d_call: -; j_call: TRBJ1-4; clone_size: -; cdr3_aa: CSVEQADEKLFF; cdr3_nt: TGCAGCGTTGAGCAGGCGGATGAAAAACTGTTTTTT
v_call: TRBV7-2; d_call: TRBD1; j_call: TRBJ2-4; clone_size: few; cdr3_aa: CASSDRDRGEEQYF; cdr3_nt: TGTGCCAGCAGCGACCGGGACAGGGGTGAGGAGCAGTACTTC
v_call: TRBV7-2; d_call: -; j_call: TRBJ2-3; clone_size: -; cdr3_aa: CASSPSLAEMQYF; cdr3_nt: TGTGCCAGCAGCCCGAGCCTGGCAGAGATGCAGTATTTT
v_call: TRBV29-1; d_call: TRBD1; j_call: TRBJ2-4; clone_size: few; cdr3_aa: CGALNTGAESIQYF; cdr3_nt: TGCGGCGCCCTTAATACAGGGGCGGAAAGCATTCAGTACTTC
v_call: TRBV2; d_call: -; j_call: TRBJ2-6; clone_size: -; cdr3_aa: CASSVGDSSGANVLTF; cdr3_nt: TGTGCCAGCAGTGTTGGTGATAGCTCTGGGGCCAACGTCCTGACTTTC
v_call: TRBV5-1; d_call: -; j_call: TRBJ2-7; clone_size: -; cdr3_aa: CASSMGGTPYEQYF; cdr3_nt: TGCGCCAGCAGCATGGGAGGGACACCATACGAGCAGTACTTC
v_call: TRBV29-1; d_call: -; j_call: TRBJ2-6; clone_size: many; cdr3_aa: CSVVYSRSGANVLTF; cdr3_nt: TGCAGCGTTGTCTACAGCAGATCTGGGGCCAACGTCCTGACTTTC